Listed here is a single T cell receptor (beta chain). Its antigen is not yet known. The junction does not match germline at one end; this may be a read error. The library was prepared using multiplex PCR. The reads were generated on an Illumina HiSeq 2500. TCRbeta libraries were constructed through three rounds of nested PCR with primers (Table S4) according to protocols adapted from ARM-PCR. Before sequencing, PCR products in the 200-500 bp range were cut out of the gel and cleaned up using the QIAquick gel extraction kit. In the source study's methods: Reads were cleaned using Trimmomatic, were merged into complete CDR3 sequences using FLASH, and were assigned to V(D)J germline segments using MiTCR. Clonal diversity was calculated as the inverse Simpson's index using VDJtools. In-frame sequences lacking a premature stop codon were counted as productive reads. Clones were called with MiXCR by TCRdb after fastp trimmed the public reads at Q25, and only in-frame beta chains were retained. When rows share a CDR3 protein, they turn into one entry using the most common DNA and genes. These V and J calls are TCRdb output, not the study's own analysis. The sample table holds over 60,000 distinct CDR3 sequences, of which over 80% were seen once. Approximately 12% of the sample comes from the top ten.

This entry comes from a study of tumor and adjacent non-tumor tissue in lung cancer listed by TCRdb under 2018. With regard to the full study: Of the cohort, some 12 patients had adenocarcinoma, 2 had squamous cell carcinoma and 1 had small cell lung cancer. The roughly 15 enrolled patients, of whom 10 were men and 5 were women, were aged about 30 to 85 years and were diagnosed with TNM stage I to III disease. For each patient, one tumor sample and one normal lung sample were taken, giving 25 to 30 paired specimens that underwent TCRbeta CDR3 sequencing. Using bulk TCRbeta repertoires from over 14 lung cancer patients, the study set lung tumor tissue side by side with matched distant non-tumor lung tissue. In total, sequencing yielded 125,075,908 productive TCRbeta reads, which works out to an average of about 3.9 million reads per sample.

Study-wide conclusions, independent of this receptor: Neither the sequencing platform nor unique molecular identifiers are named or mentioned anywhere in the methods. Tumor tissue showed significantly greater TCR diversity (inverse Simpson) than normal lung tissue (roughly 430 vs 170, P = 0.0075, Mann-Whitney U test). The top 100 clones made up a significantly larger cumulative share of the repertoire in normal lung than in tumor tissue. Because peripheral blood was not sequenced, blood TCRbeta repertoires in the lung cancer patients of the study were not examined. Only about 14 patients were in the cohort, and the authors stated that larger samples and more detailed clinical data are needed. TCR diversity was significantly higher in younger patients, and higher tumor TCR diversity was associated with shorter overall and disease-free survival.

The CDR3 spans 16 residues, from the cysteine through the phenylalanine. Only the CDR3 part of the read is kept: 48 bases, read in frame from the first base. The germline V gene (reference sequence) yields MNHNY for CDR1 and SVGAGI for CDR2. Bulk unsorted tissue served as the source for RNA extraction, and RNA quality was assessed using a NanoDrop ND-1000 and an Agilent 2100. Newly diagnosed lung cancer patients without prior chemotherapy who had been admitted for thoracic surgery in China between August and November 2014 were enrolled as donors. Patients who had received previous radiotherapy or chemotherapy, or who had another concurrent cancer, were excluded from the study. Pieces of surgical tissue measuring about 1-2 cm3 were kept in RNAlater solution and stored at -80 degrees C until use.

The sequence links TRBV6-6 to TRBJ1-2, with 10 bases in between that match TRBD1. Sequencing was done on a sample of lung tumor tissue. This clonotype was sampled from a woman between 45 and 60 years old with non-small cell lung cancer. The CDR3 has the sequence CACSHRDRGSGYDYTF. The DNA sequence is given as TGTGCCTGCAGCCACCGGGACAGGGGATCTGGCTATGACTACACCTTC.